Below are 8 T cell receptor beta chains sequenced from a single sample in a study of OX40 agonist ivuxolimab in advanced cancers. Clones were read by immunoSEQ multiplex PCR, and TCRdb kept only the in-frame ones, dropping some. The repertoire consists of about 22,000 clones, with approximately 84% occurring once and the leading ten covering about 30%. Material: CD4+ or CD8+ T cells sorted from blood, obtained in a trial of the OX40 agonist ivuxolimab. These receptors came from an adult with an advanced solid tumor such as melanoma, head and neck, liver or kidney cancer.

The V gene is TRBV7-9, the J gene TRBJ2-5; D remains ambiguous. The CDR3 spans 13 residues. From germline, CDR1 is SEHNR and CDR2 FQNEAQ (reference sequence). V lost 4 bases to trimming and J lost 5 bases, with 11 bases between them. DNA of the CDR3: TGTGCCAGCAGCTCAATTGAAATTGAGACCCAGTACTTC. Residues: CASSSIEIETQYF.

The gene calls are TRBV19 and TRBJ1-3; D is perhaps TRBD1 (5 bases). V lost 11 bases and J lost 0, with 14 bases in between. Germline V gives CDR1 LNHDA, CDR2 SQIVND (reference sequence). This CDR3 has 14 amino acids. The CDR3, as DNA: TGTGCCTCCCATGAGAGGGGCTCTGGAAACACCATATATTTT. Protein: CASHERGSGNTIYF.

DNA for the CDR3: TGTGCCAGCAGCCTGGGGGGGATGACTTATGATGGAAAACTGTTTTTT. This sequence encodes CASSLGGMTYDGKLFF. The rearrangement links TRBV5-6 to TRBJ1-4, with a tentative D call TRBD1 (5 bases). V gave up 4 bases and J gave up 10 bases, with 23 bases separating them. Germline V lookup: CDR1 SGHDT, CDR2 YYEEEE. The length of the CDR3 is 16 residues.

V is TRBV11-3 and J is TRBJ1-1; D might be TRBD1 (5 bases). V was shortened by 5 bases and J by 4 bases, with 17 bases between the two germline ends. CDR1 and CDR2 (germline): SGHNT, YENEEA. This CDR3 is built from 15 residues. The CDR3 sequence is CASSRSWGGSTEAFF. For the CDR3, the DNA is TGTGCCAGCAGCCGCAGTTGGGGGGGGAGCACTGAAGCTTTCTTT.

The rearrangement uses TRBV7-9 and TRBJ2-3, with D possibly being TRBD1 or TRBD2 (6 bases each). Germline V gene sequence: CDR1 SEHNR, CDR2 FQNEAQ (reference sequence). The CDR3 has 16 amino acids. Trimming shortened V by 1 base and J by 0 bases, and 11 bases separated the two germline ends. The CDR3: CASSLGGAPSTDTQYF. The CDR3 nucleotides are TGTGCCAGCAGCTTAGGGGGGGCCCCTAGCACAGATACGCAGTATTTT.

The V gene is TRBV9, the J gene TRBJ1-2; 7 bases align to TRBD1. This CDR3 has 18 residues. Germline values: CDR1 SGDLS, CDR2 YYNGEE. J lost 4 bases, V lost 3 bases, and 18 bases had no gene match. CDR3 loop: CASSGGQPMSPSLYGYTF. The CDR3 DNA is TGTGCCAGCAGCGGGGGACAGCCGATGTCACCCTCCCTCTATGGCTACACCTTC.

The genes are TRBV9 and TRBJ2-7; 10 positions match TRBD1. The germline V gene encodes CDR1 SGDLS and CDR2 YYNGEE. V was pared by 3 bases and J by 3 bases, with 3 bases of the junction left unmatched. The CDR3 contains 14 residues. The chain's CDR3 is CASSEGQGIYEQYF. The CDR3 DNA reads as TGTGCCAGCAGCGAGGGACAGGGGATCTACGAGCAGTACTTC.

The genes are TRBV10-1 and TRBJ1-3; D is unresolved. Germline V lookup: CDR1 WNHNN, CDR2 SYGVQD (reference sequence). This CDR3 is 12 amino acids long. V was cut by 8 bases and J by 0 bases, with 5 bases left in between. The CDR3 reads CASGGSGNTIYF. The CDR3 DNA reads as TGCGCCAGCGGAGGCTCTGGAAACACCATATATTTT.